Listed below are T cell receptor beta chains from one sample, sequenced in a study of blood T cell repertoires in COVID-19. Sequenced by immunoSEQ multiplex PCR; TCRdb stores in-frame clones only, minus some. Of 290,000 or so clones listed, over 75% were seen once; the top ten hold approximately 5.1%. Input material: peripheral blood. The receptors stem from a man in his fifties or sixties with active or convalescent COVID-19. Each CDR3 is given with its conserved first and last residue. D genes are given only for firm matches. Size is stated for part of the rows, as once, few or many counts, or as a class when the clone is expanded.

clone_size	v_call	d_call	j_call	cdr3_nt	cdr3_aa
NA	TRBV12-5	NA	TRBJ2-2	TGTGCTAGTGGTTTGGGATCCTACGCCGGGGAGCTGTTTTTT	CASGLGSYAGELFF
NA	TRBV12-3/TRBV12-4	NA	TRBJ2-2	TGTGCCAGCAGTTTCCGGGGCACCGGGGAGCTGTTTTTT	CASSFRGTGELFF
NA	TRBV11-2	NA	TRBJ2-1	TGTGCCAGCAGCTCGACCGGGAGCTCCTACAATGAGCAGTTCTTC	CASSSTGSSYNEQFF
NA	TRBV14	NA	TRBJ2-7	TGTGCCAGCAAGTGCGTCCCTTTGAAACTATACGAGCAGTACTTC	CASKCVPLKLYEQYF
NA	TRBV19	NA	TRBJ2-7	TGTGCCAGTAGTCAGACAGGCACCTACGAGCAGTACTTC	CASSQTGTYEQYF
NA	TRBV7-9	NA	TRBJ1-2	TGTGCCAGCAGCCCTACAGGGACCGGCTATGGCTACACCTTC	CASSPTGTGYGYTF
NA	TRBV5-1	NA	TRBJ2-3	TGCGCCAGCAGCTTGTACGCCCGAGGAGATACGCAGTATTTT	CASSLYARGDTQYF
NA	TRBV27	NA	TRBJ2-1	TGTGCCAGCAGTTTAGAGATCGGCTCCTACAATGAGCAGTTCTTC	CASSLEIGSYNEQFF
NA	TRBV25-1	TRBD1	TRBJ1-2	TGTGCCAGCATTCCGACAGGGTCCTGG	CASIPTGSW
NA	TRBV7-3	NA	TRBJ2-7	TGTGCCAGCAGCTTAAATCGGGACACCTACGAGCAGTACTTC	CASSLNRDTYEQYF
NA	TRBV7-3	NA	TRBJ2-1	TGTGCCAGCAGCCCCGGAGTAGCGGTCTACAATGAGCAGTTCTTC	CASSPGVAVYNEQFF
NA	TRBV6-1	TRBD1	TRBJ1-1	TGTGCCAGCAGTGAGTTAGGGACAGGATATACTGAAGCTTTCTTT	CASSELGTGYTEAFF
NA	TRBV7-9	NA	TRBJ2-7	TGTGCCAGCAGCTTAGAGGGGTTCGAGCAGTACTTC	CASSLEGFEQYF
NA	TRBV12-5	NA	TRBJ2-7	TGTGCTAGTGGTTTGCCCCGGCAGGAAAAGTACTTC	CASGLPRQEKYF
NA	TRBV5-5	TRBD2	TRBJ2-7	TGTGCCAGCAGGCTGACTAGCAATCCTGGCGAGCAGTACTTC	CASRLTSNPGEQYF
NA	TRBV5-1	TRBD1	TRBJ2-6	TGCGCCAGCAGCTTGGAAGGACAGGGATTCCCTGGGGCCAACGTCCTGACTTTC	CASSLEGQGFPGANVLTF
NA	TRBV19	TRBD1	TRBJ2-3	TGTGCCAGTAGTATGATCAGGGGGGATACGCAGTATTTT	CASSMIRGDTQYF
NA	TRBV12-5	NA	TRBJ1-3	TGTGCTAGTGGTTCCGAACAGGTCTCTGGAAACACCATATATTTT	CASGSEQVSGNTIYF
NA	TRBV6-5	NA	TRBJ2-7	TGTGCCAGCAGCCCGGGACATATCGACCCCTACGAGCAGTACTTC	CASSPGHIDPYEQYF
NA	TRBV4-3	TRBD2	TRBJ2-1	TGCGCCAGCAGCCAAGAGCGGGAGGCTTGGGATGAGCAGTTCTTC	CASSQEREAWDEQFF
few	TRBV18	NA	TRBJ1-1	TGTGCCAGCTCACCTTGGGGCGGACAGTTGAACACTGAAGCTTTCTTT	CASSPWGGQLNTEAFF
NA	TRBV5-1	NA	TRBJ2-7	TGCGCCAGCAGCTTGGATCAGGCTACCTACGAGCAGTACTTC	CASSLDQATYEQYF
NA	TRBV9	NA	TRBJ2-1	TGTGCCAGCAGCCCCCAGGCAGGGGTCAATGAGCAGTTCTTC	CASSPQAGVNEQFF
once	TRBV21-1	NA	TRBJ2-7	TGTGCCAGCAGCAAAGGTCTTAGTAGGGTAGCGGGAGGGCCCTGGTACGAGCAGTACTTC	CASSKGLSRVAGGPWYEQYF
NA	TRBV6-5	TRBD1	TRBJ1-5	TGTGCCAGCAGGGACAGGGAGATTAGCAATCAGCCCCAGCATTTT	CASRDREISNQPQHF
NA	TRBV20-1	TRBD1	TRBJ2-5	TGCAGTGCTGAACAGGGGGAGACCCAGTACTTC	CSAEQGETQYF
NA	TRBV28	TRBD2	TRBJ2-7	TGTGCCAGCCTCAGAGCGGGGGAAGGCGCCTACGAGCAGTACTTC	CASLRAGEGAYEQYF
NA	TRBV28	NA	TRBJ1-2	TGTGCCAGCATCGGAGCATCGGGGGATGAGGCTAACTATGGCTACACCTTC	CASIGASGDEANYGYTF
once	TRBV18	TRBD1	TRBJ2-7	TGTGCCAGCTCACCGAGGGATGGGGACAGGTATGACGAGCAGTACTTC	CASSPRDGDRYDEQYF
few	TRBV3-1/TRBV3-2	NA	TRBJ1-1	TGTGCCAGCAGCCCACCCGAGGGAGGGGCTTTCTTT	CASSPPEGGAFF
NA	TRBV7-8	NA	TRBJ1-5	TGTGCCAGCAGCTCCCGCCCACAGGGAAGGCCTCAGCCCCAGCATTTT	CASSSRPQGRPQPQHF
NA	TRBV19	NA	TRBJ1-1	TGTGCCAGTACCTTGGACAGAAACACTGAAGCTTTCTTT	CASTLDRNTEAFF
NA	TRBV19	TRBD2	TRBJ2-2	TGTGCCAGTACCGATAGCGGGAGGCTCTACACCGGGGAGCTGTTTTTT	CASTDSGRLYTGELFF
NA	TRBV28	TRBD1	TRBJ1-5	TGTGCCAGCAGTTCCCCAGGACAGGGGATAAGAAATCAGCCCCAGCATTTT	CASSSPGQGIRNQPQHF
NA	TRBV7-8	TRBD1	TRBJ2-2	TGTGCCAGCAGCTTTGTCAGGGGGATTGCCGGGGAGCTGTTTTTT	CASSFVRGIAGELFF
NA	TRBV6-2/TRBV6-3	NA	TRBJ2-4	TGTGCCAGCAGTTACCGGAGAGGGTCCAAAAACATTCAGTACTTC	CASSYRRGSKNIQYF